This TCR beta chain was sequenced in a study of blood T cells in healthy people across ages. Overall study: For every two T cells, template switching captured about one barcoded beta molecule.

Study results and caveats: Diversity figures based on one million T cells were deemed too low.

It was with a sample-barcoded 5' primer and a J-beta primer mix that a second PCR of roughly 6 to 11 cycles was run. Each of the samples gave a minimum of 2.5 million paired-end reads that contained CDR3. MiXCR, run by TCRdb on the 5' RACE reads, gives a single entry per CDR3 protein. The sample has approximately 700,000 distinct CDR3 sequences; about a third are singletons. This clonotype was counted only a few times. Its target is not known. Between the trimmed V and J ends, which lost 1 base and 1 base, there was a span of 10 bases. The CDR3 has 14 amino acids. Germline CDR1 is GTSNPN and CDR2 is SVGIG (reference sequence).

Sequencing used blood. The sequence was collected from a woman at least 80 years old in good health. The rearrangement joins TRBV30 to TRBJ1-1; D ambiguous. For the CDR3, the DNA is TGTGCCTGGAGTGCCCAGAGTTGGAACACTGAAGCTTTCTTT. The encoded protein is CAWSAQSWNTEAFF.